The sequence of this T cell receptor (beta chain) was determined in a study of T cells in tuberculosis. Unmatched junction bases numbered 11, after V lost 4 bases and J lost 8 bases. This CDR3 is built from 16 residues. CDR1 is LNHDA and CDR2 is SQIVND in the germline V gene (reference sequence). Here immunoSEQ multiplex PCR was the method, and the copy in TCRdb shows in-frame clones only, minus some. Of under 25,000 clones in the sample, 95% to 98% were seen once. J is TRBJ2-4 and V is TRBV19; 10 bases are a match to TRBD1. Sequencing input: PBMCs. This TCR was recovered from a donor between 10 and 35 years old with latent tuberculosis or without tuberculosis infection. In DNA form, the CDR3 reads TGTGCCAGTAGTACCACACCGGGACAGGGGCAAGACATTCAGTACTTC. This gives the protein CASSTTPGQGQDIQYF.